Below are 11 T cell receptor beta chains sequenced from a single sample in a study of technical replicates of blood from a handful of donors. The protocol was immunoSEQ multiplex PCR, while the TCRdb copy is restricted to in-frame clones and leaves out a portion. The sample has roughly 80,000 clones; roughly 90% are singletons. The sequencing sample was made of T cells isolated from PBMCs. The receptor set was obtained from a human donor in good health.

The DNA for the CDR3 is TGTGCCAGCAGTTCGGCAGGGTTCCCTTGGATCTCGCAAGAGACCCAGTACTTC. Amino acid sequence: CASSSAGFPWISQETQYF. The genes are TRBV28 and TRBJ2-5; perhaps TRBD1 as D (5 bases). The CDR3 is made up of 18 amino acids. Trimming removed 4 bases from V and 2 bases from J, with 23 bases in between. From germline, CDR1 is MDHEN and CDR2 SYDVKM.

The chain uses TRBV30 and TRBJ1-5; 7 bases agree with TRBD1. This CDR3 region has 13 residues. The germline CDR1 and CDR2 sequences are GTSNPN and SVGIG (reference sequence). The J segment lost 5 bases and the V segment lost 2 bases, leaving 3 bases of the junction unmatched. The DNA for the CDR3 is TGTGCCTGGAGTCCTACAGGGGATCAGCCCCAGCATTTT. Residues: CAWSPTGDQPQHF. Full variable domain (missing parts from reference TRBV30 and TRBJ1-5): SQTIHQWPATLVQPVGSPLSLECTVEGTSNPNLYWYRQAAGRGLQLLFYSVGIGQISSEVPQNLSASRPQDRQFILSSKKLLLSDSGFYLCAWSPTGDQPQHFGDGTRLSIL.

CDR3 DNA sequence: TGTGCCAGCAGCGCTACTCCGGGACTGCACAATGAGCAGTTCTTC. Encoded protein: CASSATPGLHNEQFF. The chain uses TRBV9 and TRBJ2-1; possible D gene TRBD2, 6 bases. The CDR3 totals 15 residues. Trimming took 3 bases from V and 5 from J, leaving 15 bases between them. CDR1 is SGDLS, CDR2 YYNGEE, per germline. The whole variable domain, remainder taken from reference TRBV9 and TRBJ2-1, is DSGVTQTPKHLITATGQRVTLRCSPRSGDLSVYWYQQSLDQGLQFLIQYYNGEERAKGNILERFSAQQFPDLHSELNLSSLELGDSALYFCASSATPGLHNEQFFGPGTRLTVL.

The V call is TRBV7-2, the J call TRBJ2-7; 7 nucleotides line up with TRBD1. The germline V gene encodes CDR1 SGHTA and CDR2 FQGNSA. After removal of 2 bases from V and 1 base from J, the junction contained 5 bases not matched to a gene. This CDR3 spans 15 amino acids. CDR3 nucleotides: TGTGCCAGCAGCTTACCGAACAGGGGTTCCTACGAGCAGTACTTC. It encodes CASSLPNRGSYEQYF. Full variable domain (rest looked up from reference TRBV7-2 and TRBJ2-7): GAGVSQSPSNKVTEKGKDVELRCDPISGHTALYWYRQSLGQGLEFLIYFQGNSAPDKSGLPSDRFSAERTGGSVSTLTIQRTQQEDSAVYLCASSLPNRGSYEQYFGPGTRLTVT.

In DNA form, the CDR3 reads TGTGCCAGCAGCGATGGACAGGGGAGGGCAGATACGCAGTATTTT. Its protein is CASSDGQGRADTQYF. This chain connects TRBV9 to TRBJ2-3, with 9 bases identical to TRBD1. The CDR3 length is 15 residues. CDR1 and CDR2 from the germline V gene are SGDLS and YYNGEE. V gave up 3 bases and J gave up 4 bases; unmatched junction bases: 6.

The CDR3 protein is CASGQGNYGYTF. CDR3 sequence (DNA): TGTGCCAGCGGACAGGGGAACTATGGCTACACCTTC. V is TRBV6-5 and J is TRBJ1-2, with 9 bases matching TRBD1. This CDR3 has 12 residues. Germline CDR1 and CDR2: MNHEY and SVGAGI. Trimming took 8 bases from V and 2 from J; bases not matched to a gene: 0.

V is TRBV7-6 and J is TRBJ1-1; D remains ambiguous. V was trimmed by 3 bases and J by 4 bases, leaving 15 bases between them. Germline V gene lookup returns CDR1 SGHVS and CDR2 FNYEAQ. CDR3 length: 15 residues. The CDR3 bases are TGTGCCAGCAGCTTGGGAGAGACATTCGGCACTGAAGCTTTCTTT. Its translation: CASSLGETFGTEAFF.

The V and J genes are TRBV7-3 and TRBJ2-1; D may be TRBD2 (6 bases). V was trimmed by 3 bases and J by 6 bases, leaving 6 bases between them. Germline CDR1 reads SGHTA; CDR2 reads FQGTGA. This CDR3 region has 12 residues. CDR3 DNA: TGTGCCAGCAGCTTGACTAGCAATGAGCAGTTCTTC. Protein sequence: CASSLTSNEQFF.

The gene calls are TRBV4-1 and TRBJ2-7; TRBD1 might be the D (5 bases). The CDR3 runs to 15 residues. CDR1 and CDR2 (germline): MGHRA, YSYEKL. V lost 0 bases and J 2 bases, leaving 11 bases between the germline ends. The CDR3 nucleotides read TGCGCCAGCAGCCAAGATAGAGGACAAGCCTACGAGCAGTACTTC. Protein sequence: CASSQDRGQAYEQYF.

The gene calls are TRBV5-1 and TRBJ2-7; possible D gene TRBD2, 5 bases. The ends were cut back, 0 bases at V and 3 bases at J, with 7 bases in the middle. The CDR3 is 13 amino acids. The V gene's germline CDR1 is SGHRS and CDR2 YFSETQ. CDR3 bases: TGCGCCAGCAGCTTGGTTACTAGCTACGAGCAGTACTTC. Protein sequence: CASSLVTSYEQYF.

V and J are TRBV28 and TRBJ1-2, with no clear D. Trimming removed 2 bases from V and 5 bases from J, with 6 bases in between. Germline assignment: CDR1 MDHEN and CDR2 SYDVKM. CDR3 length: 12 residues. Written as DNA, the CDR3 is TGTGCCAGCAGTTTACGTTTATATGGCTACACCTTC. It yields the protein CASSLRLYGYTF.